The entry below gives a single T cell receptor beta chain sequence along with its context. Its specificity is not known. The protocol was immunoSEQ multiplex PCR, while the TCRdb copy is restricted to in-frame clones and leaves out a portion. The sample consists of roughly 45,000 clones, almost 85% of them appearing once. The data were taken from a study of memory B cells and T cells in multiple sclerosis. V lost 3 bases, J lost 3 bases, and 8 bases lay in between. The length of the CDR3 is 13 residues. The V gene's germline CDR1 is KGHSH and CDR2 LQKENI. General study results and limits: Clone-set sizes differed between compartments, so shared clonotype counts needed normalization.

Stimulus-free culture yielded autoproliferating CFSE-dim and non-proliferating CFSE-high T cells, each sequenced separately. Replicate wells were pooled after approximately 7 days of stimulus-free culture of fewer than 65 million CFSE-labeled PBMCs. The PBMCs received 0.5 uM CFSE and serum-free culture with no added stimuli. The specimen sequenced was PBMCs from blood kept in culture. This receptor was taken from a human donor with multiple sclerosis. J is TRBJ1-2 and V is TRBV18; a possible D gene is TRBD1 (5 bases). CDR3 sequence: CASSPGADYGYTF. DNA for the CDR3: TGTGCCAGCTCACCCGGGGCGGACTATGGCTACACCTTC.